The 16 T cell receptor beta chains presented below share a single source sample, sequenced in a study of CD8+ T cells in alopecia areata (dated by TCRdb to about 2018). Per the publication, the treatment or condition label means: oral pan-JAK inhibitor, 5-10 mg twice daily. The library was prepared using the immunoSEQ multiplex PCR assay. RNA was extracted from all samples and reverse transcribed into cDNA as template for TCR sequencing. TCRdb took this table from immuneACCESS and kept in-frame rearrangements with V and J called. Such tables lack part of the clones; where checked against another copy, unresolved V genes explain under half of the gap, and the rest is unexplained. Present in this sample are some 190,000 clones, 50% to 70% of which were seen just once. About 1.3% of the sample rests with the top ten. This specimen consisted of CD4+ T cells sorted from blood, obtained between weeks 47 and 50, from a patient treated with tofacitinib. The receptor source for this set is a human donor with alopecia areata.

The genes are TRBV20-1 and TRBJ2-3, with no clear D. The CDR3 is made up of 9 amino acids. Between the trimmed V and J ends, which lost 6 bases and 2 bases, there was a span of 0 bases. Germline CDR1 is DFQATT and CDR2 is SNEGSKA (reference sequence). The DNA of the CDR3 is TGCAGTGCCACAGATACGCAGTATTTT. This translates into CSATDTQYF.

With regard to this clone: The sample holds other DNA sequences that translate to the same CDR3. This chain links TRBV7-2 with TRBJ2-7; the D gene is possibly TRBD1 (5 bases). The CDR3 consists of 11 residues. Trimming shortened V by 5 bases and J by 7 bases, and 9 bases separated the two germline ends. Germline CDR1 SGHTA, CDR2 FQGNSA. The CDR3 region is CASSLRQEQYF. CDR3 sequence (DNA): TGTGCCAGCAGCCTGAGACAGGAGCAGTACTTC.

The chain recombines TRBV30 with TRBJ1-1, with D hard to call. CDR3 length: 13 amino acids. CDR1 is GTSNPN and CDR2 is SVGIG in the germline V gene (reference sequence). Between the trimmed V and J ends, which lost 5 bases and 0 bases, there was a span of 10 bases. The CDR3 is CAWASRMNTEAFF. CDR3 nucleotides: TGTGCCTGGGCGTCTCGGATGAACACTGAAGCTTTCTTT.

In its sample, this clone was seen a few times. V usage is TRBV7-2 and J usage is TRBJ2-7; 7 nucleotides line up with TRBD1. Germline V gene sequence: CDR1 SGHTA, CDR2 FQGNSA. This CDR3 has 15 amino acids. With 6 bases clipped from V and 5 bases from J, the junction kept 13 bases outside the gene matches. CDR3 DNA: TGTGCCAGCAGTCGACAGGGAACCCTTTCCAACGAGCAGTACTTC. This sequence encodes CASSRQGTLSNEQYF.

The chain combines TRBV29-1 with TRBJ2-1; 7 bases line up with TRBD2. V shed 5 bases and J 8 bases; nucleotides not matched to a gene: 6. This CDR3 has 12 residues. Germline-derived CDR1 and CDR2 are SQVTM and ANQGSEA. CDR3 bases: TGCAGCGTTAGCGGGGCCGGGGATGAGCAGTTCTTC. Its protein product is CSVSGAGDEQFF.

The table lists this clone with a count of one. This chain connects TRBV30 to TRBJ1-2, with 12 bases identical to TRBD1. Germline CDR1 and CDR2: GTSNPN and SVGIG (reference sequence). This CDR3 comprises 15 residues. J lost 2 bases, V lost 4 bases, and 5 bases had no gene match. CDR3 amino acids: CAWTPGQGANYGYTF. Here the CDR3 DNA reads TGTGCCTGGACCCCGGGACAGGGGGCCAACTATGGCTACACCTTC.

The chain has TRBV29-1 and TRBJ1-1, with D possibly TRBD1 on 6 matching bases. V was trimmed by 6 bases and J by 0 bases, leaving 11 bases between them. CDR1 is SQVTM, CDR2 ANQGSEA, per germline. CDR3 length equals 13 residues. CDR3 amino acids: CSVGQTMNTEAFF. The CDR3 coding sequence is TGCAGCGTCGGACAGACCATGAACACTGAAGCTTTCTTT.

V and J are TRBV29-1 and TRBJ2-3, with 8 nucleotides matching TRBD1. The CDR3 is made up of 12 amino acids. Germline CDR1 reads SQVTM; CDR2 reads ANQGSEA. With V trimmed by 7 bases and J by 4 bases, 4 bases remained unmatched. This chain's CDR3 is CSGQGSPDTQYF. CDR3 DNA: TGCAGCGGACAGGGGAGTCCAGATACGCAGTATTTT.

This clone was counted a few times. The rearrangement joins TRBV30 to TRBJ2-7, with 10 bases that match TRBD1. The germline V gene encodes CDR1 GTSNPN and CDR2 SVGIG (reference sequence). J lost 5 bases, V lost 8 bases, and 3 bases had no gene match. CDR3 size: 11 residues. In DNA form, the CDR3 reads TGTGCCCGAGGACAGGGGGACGAGCAGTACTTC. Translating gives CARGQGDEQYF.

In its sample, this clone was seen a few times. The gene calls are TRBV7-2 and TRBJ2-1; 8 bases align to TRBD2. The CDR3 loop spans 17 amino acids. V dropped 5 bases and J dropped 7; count of bases not matched to a gene: 16. Germline loops: CDR1 SGHTA, CDR2 FQGNSA. DNA for the CDR3: TGTGCCAGCAGCCCCCCCGCCCGCGGGGGGCGAAAAAATGAGCAGTTCTTC. It codes for CASSPPARGGRKNEQFF. Drawing the rest from reference TRBV7-2 and TRBJ2-1, the complete variable domain is GAGVSQSPSNKVTEKGKDVELRCDPISGHTALYWYRQSLGQGLEFLIYFQGNSAPDKSGLPSDRFSAERTGGSVSTLTIQRTQQEDSAVYLCASSPPARGGRKNEQFFGPGTRLTVL.

The V and J genes are TRBV30 and TRBJ2-1, with D perhaps TRBD1 (5 bases). This CDR3 has 13 amino acids. V gave up 4 bases and J gave up 0 bases, with 7 bases separating them. Germline CDR1 reads GTSNPN; CDR2 reads SVGIG (reference sequence). The CDR3 bases are TGTGCCTGGACAGGGTTCTCCTACAATGAGCAGTTCTTC. This gives the protein CAWTGFSYNEQFF.

This chain links TRBV7-9 with TRBJ1-6; 9 nucleotides line up with TRBD1. Losses at the gene ends were 5 bases for V and 7 bases for J; bases not matched to a gene: 3. Germline CDR1 is SEHNR and CDR2 is FQNEAQ (reference sequence). This CDR3 spans 14 amino acids. Here the CDR3 DNA reads TGTGCCAGCAGCGGAGGGACAGGGAATTCACCCCTCCACTTT. Protein: CASSGGTGNSPLHF.

The chain recombines TRBV29-1 with TRBJ1-2; 7 positions match TRBD1. V was clipped by 4 bases and J by 6 bases; unmatched bases: 5. CDR3 length: 12 residues. CDR1 is SQVTM, CDR2 ANQGSEA, per germline. The CDR3 is CSVAQQGNGYTF. The CDR3 bases are TGCAGCGTTGCCCAACAGGGGAATGGCTACACCTTC.

V usage is TRBV29-1 and J usage is TRBJ1-2; D may be TRBD1 (5 bases). The CDR3 is 14 amino acids. Germline V gene sequence: CDR1 SQVTM, CDR2 ANQGSEA. V was shortened by 3 bases and J by 2 bases, with 13 bases between the two germline ends. CDR3 residues: CSVDREDLNYGYTF. For the CDR3, the DNA is TGCAGCGTTGACAGGGAGGACCTAAACTATGGCTACACCTTC.

This chain connects TRBV30 to TRBJ1-1; possibly TRBD1 for D (5 bases). Germline V CDR1 and CDR2: GTSNPN, SVGIG (reference sequence). The CDR3 consists of 14 residues. Trimming cost V 1 base and J 1 base, with 10 bases left between them. CDR3 protein: CAWSEGHKNTEAFF. The CDR3 coding sequence is TGTGCCTGGAGTGAAGGACACAAGAACACTGAAGCTTTCTTT. Full variable domain (missing parts from reference TRBV30 and TRBJ1-1): SQTIHQWPATLVQPVGSPLSLECTVEGTSNPNLYWYRQAAGRGLQLLFYSVGIGQISSEVPQNLSASRPQDRQFILSSKKLLLSDSGFYLCAWSEGHKNTEAFFGQGTRLTVV.

This sequence joins TRBV29-1 and TRBJ1-1; TRBD1 might be the D (6 bases). The length of the CDR3 is 15 residues. Between the trimmed V and J ends, which lost 4 bases and 5 bases, there was a span of 20 bases. From germline, CDR1 is SQVTM and CDR2 ANQGSEA. DNA for the CDR3: TGCAGCGTTGGAGGGTTACAGGGTGCGAGGACTGAAGCTTTCTTT. Translation gives CSVGGLQGARTEAFF.